The T cell receptor (beta chain) described here comes from a study of T-cell memory formation after mild COVID-19. Background on the study: Largely, the TCR clusters proved donor specific.

This clonotype was seen at least ten times. Its specificity is unknown. Points from the study as a whole: Contracting CD4+ clones lay largely in CM and EM, with CD8+ ones residing in EMRA.

The germline CDR1 and CDR2 sequences are DFQATT and SNEGSKA (reference sequence). J gave up 1 base and V 3 bases, and 6 bases lay outside the gene matches. The CDR3 spans 16 residues. Libraries for TCRalpha and TCRbeta carried sample barcodes and unique molecular identifiers via 5'RACE. TCRdb called the 5' RACE reads again in MiXCR, with one record for every CDR3 protein. The sample lists over 40,000 distinct CDR3 sequences; 9.5% to 15% were seen once. Sequencing used PBMCs or a T cell subset sorted from them (not recorded which). The receptor comes from a man between 18 and 35 years old who had mild COVID-19 (a few samples of this study predate the infection). Cell type and time point are not known. The chain links TRBV20-1 to TRBJ2-3; 11 nucleotides match TRBD2. This CDR3 is CSASKLAGGRTDTQYF. CDR3 sequence (DNA): TGCAGTGCTAGCAAGCTAGCGGGGGGCCGCACAGATACGCAGTATTTT.